Below, one TCR beta chain is given with its context. Antigen unknown. This entry comes from a study of CXCR3-negative and CXCR3-positive naive CD8 T cells. In the study overall: Each library held about 1.5 +/- 0.3 million TRB reads, 130 million to 150 million in total. Study findings and constraints: Memory CD8+ cells showed much lower diversity, while both naive subsets displayed comparably high diversity. Comparison of naive cells showed more hydrophobic TRB CDR3s in CXCR3-positive than in CXCR3-negative naive cells.

The CDR3 loop spans 12 amino acids. Germline V lookup: CDR1 MNHEY, CDR2 SMNVEV (reference sequence). Triplicate sorting captured a few hundred thousand cells each from every CD8+ T cell subset. CD45RO-CCR7+CD27+CD95- marked naive CD8+ T cells. UMI-labeled 5' RACE TRB cDNA libraries were prepared from the cells. TCRdb re-called the 5' RACE reads, yielding one record per CDR3 amino acid sequence without DNA. The table lists about 150,000 distinct CDR3 sequences. This rearrangement joins TRBV27 to TRBJ2-7; TCRdb's assignment of TRBD1 cannot be checked, as there is no DNA. Sample: naive CXCR3+ CD8+ T cells from blood. The subset is: CD45RO-CCR7+CD27+CD95- naive CD8+ T cells expressing CXCR3 (TNR3+). The clonotype was recovered from a human donor in good health. Some clones in this sample may be carry-over from other donors' samples. The CDR3: CASSNRGHEQYF.